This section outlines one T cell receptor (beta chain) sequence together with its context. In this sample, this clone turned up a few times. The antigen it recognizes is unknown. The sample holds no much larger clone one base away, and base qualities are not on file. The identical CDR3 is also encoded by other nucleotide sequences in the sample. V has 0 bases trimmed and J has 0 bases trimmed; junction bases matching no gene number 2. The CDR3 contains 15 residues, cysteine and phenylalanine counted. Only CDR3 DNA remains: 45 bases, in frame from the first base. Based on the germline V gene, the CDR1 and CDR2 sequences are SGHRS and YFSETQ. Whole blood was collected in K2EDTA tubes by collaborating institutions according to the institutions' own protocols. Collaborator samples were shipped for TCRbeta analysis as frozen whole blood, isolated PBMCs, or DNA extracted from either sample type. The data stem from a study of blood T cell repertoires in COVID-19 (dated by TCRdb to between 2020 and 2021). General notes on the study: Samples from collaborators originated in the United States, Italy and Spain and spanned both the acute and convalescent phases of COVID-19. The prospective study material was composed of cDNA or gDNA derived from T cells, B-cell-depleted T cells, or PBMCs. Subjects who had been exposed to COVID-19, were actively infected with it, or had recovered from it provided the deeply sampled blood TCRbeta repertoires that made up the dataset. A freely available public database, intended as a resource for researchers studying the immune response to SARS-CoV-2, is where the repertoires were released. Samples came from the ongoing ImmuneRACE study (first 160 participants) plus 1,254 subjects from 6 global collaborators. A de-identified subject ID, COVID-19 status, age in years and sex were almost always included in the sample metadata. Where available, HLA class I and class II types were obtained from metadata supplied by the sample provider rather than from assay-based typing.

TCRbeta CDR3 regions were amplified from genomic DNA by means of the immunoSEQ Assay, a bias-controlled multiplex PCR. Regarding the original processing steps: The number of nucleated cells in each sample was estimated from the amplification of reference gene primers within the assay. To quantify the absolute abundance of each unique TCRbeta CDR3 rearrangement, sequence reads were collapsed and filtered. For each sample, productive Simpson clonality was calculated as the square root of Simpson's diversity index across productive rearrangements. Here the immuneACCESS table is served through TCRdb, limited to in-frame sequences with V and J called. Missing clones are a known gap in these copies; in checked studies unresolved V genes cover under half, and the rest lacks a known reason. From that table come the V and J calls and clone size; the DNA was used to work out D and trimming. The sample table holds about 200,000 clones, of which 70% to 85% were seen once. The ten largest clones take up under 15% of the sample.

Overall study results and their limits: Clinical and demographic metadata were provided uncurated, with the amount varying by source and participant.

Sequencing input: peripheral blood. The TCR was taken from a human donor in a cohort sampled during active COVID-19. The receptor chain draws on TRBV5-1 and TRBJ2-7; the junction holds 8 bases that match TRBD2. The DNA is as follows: TGCGCCAGCAGCTTGGGAGGGACTAGCTCCTACGAGCAGTACTTC. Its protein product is CASSLGGTSSYEQYF.